This T cell receptor beta chain was retrieved from a study of graft-versus-host responses after intestinal transplantation. Overall study findings and caveats: Allografts of one patient group, those with graft-donor T cell macrochimerism, had high graft-versus-host to host-versus-graft clonal ratios. Present in recipient marrow, GvH clones included some that appeared first in ileum or blood. Early after transplant, HvG clones declined as circulating GvH clones peaked.

Unmatched junction bases numbered 5, after V lost 7 bases and J lost 5 bases. Germline CDR1 reads LNHDA; CDR2 reads SQIVND (reference sequence). This CDR3 has 13 residues. With respect to this clone: The antigen is unknown.

Only in-frame clones appear in the TCRdb table, and some are missing; sequencing was by immunoSEQ multiplex PCR. The sample lists more than 65,000 clones; less than 95% were seen once. The receptor comes from a human donor who was the organ donor for an intestinal transplant. Material: unstimulated CD8+ T cells sorted from spleen or lymph node cells, obtained before transplant. This chain joins TRBV19 and TRBJ1-1, with 9 bases identical to TRBD1. The CDR3 here is CASNTGGQTEAFF. CDR3 DNA: TGTGCCAGTAACACAGGGGGCCAAACTGAAGCTTTCTTT.